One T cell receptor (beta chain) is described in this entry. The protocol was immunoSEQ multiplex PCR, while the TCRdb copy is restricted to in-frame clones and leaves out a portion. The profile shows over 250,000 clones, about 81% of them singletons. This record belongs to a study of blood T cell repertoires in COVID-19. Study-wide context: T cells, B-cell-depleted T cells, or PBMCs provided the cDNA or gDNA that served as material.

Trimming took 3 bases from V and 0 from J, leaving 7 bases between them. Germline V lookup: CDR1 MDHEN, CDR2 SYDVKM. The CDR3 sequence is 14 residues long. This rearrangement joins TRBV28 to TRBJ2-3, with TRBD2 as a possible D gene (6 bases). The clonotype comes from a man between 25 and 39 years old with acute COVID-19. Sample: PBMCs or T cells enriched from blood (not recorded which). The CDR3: CASSLGGSTDTQYF. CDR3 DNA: TGTGCCAGCAGTTTGGGGGGAAGCACAGATACGCAGTATTTT.